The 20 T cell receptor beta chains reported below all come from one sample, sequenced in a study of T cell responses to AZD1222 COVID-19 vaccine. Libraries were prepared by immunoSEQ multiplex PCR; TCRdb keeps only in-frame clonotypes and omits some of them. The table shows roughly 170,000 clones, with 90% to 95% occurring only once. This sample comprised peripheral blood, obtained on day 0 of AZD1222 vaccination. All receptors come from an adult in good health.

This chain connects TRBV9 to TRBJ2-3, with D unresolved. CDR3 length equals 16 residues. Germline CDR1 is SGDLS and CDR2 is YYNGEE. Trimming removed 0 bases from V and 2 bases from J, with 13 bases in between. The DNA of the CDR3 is TGTGCCAGCAGCGTAGGTGGGCAACCCATCACAGATACGCAGTATTTT. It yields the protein CASSVGGQPITDTQYF.

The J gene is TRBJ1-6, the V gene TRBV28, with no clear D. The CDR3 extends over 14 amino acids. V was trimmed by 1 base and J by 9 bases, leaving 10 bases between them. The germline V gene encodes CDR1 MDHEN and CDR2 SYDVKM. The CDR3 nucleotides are TGTGCCAGCAGTTTATCCGGGGTGAGTTCACCCCTCCACTTT. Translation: CASSLSGVSSPLHF.

The CDR3 loop reads CASSVTSGGGQPTYEQYF. CDR3 coding DNA: TGTGCCAGCAGCGTAACATCTGGCGGGGGGCAACCGACCTACGAGCAGTACTTC. The rearrangement uses TRBV9 and TRBJ2-7; 8 nucleotides agree with TRBD2. The germline V gene encodes CDR1 SGDLS and CDR2 YYNGEE. J lost 2 bases, V lost 1 base, and 14 bases had no gene match. The CDR3 runs to 18 residues.

CDR3 DNA sequence: TGTGCCACCAGTGATTTGCAAGGTGGCGGTGGAGAGACCCAGTACTTC. Translating gives CATSDLQGGGGETQYF. The V and J genes are TRBV24-1 and TRBJ2-5, with D unresolved. Germline CDR1 is KGHDR and CDR2 is SFDVKD. V was cut by 0 bases and J by 4 bases, with 14 bases left in between. This CDR3 region has 16 residues.

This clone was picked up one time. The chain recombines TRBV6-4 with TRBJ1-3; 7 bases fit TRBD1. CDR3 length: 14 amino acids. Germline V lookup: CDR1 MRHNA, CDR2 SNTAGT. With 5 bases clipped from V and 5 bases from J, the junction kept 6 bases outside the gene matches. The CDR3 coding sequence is TGTGCCAGCAGTTCCGGGACAGATAGAAACACCATATATTTT. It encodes CASSSGTDRNTIYF.

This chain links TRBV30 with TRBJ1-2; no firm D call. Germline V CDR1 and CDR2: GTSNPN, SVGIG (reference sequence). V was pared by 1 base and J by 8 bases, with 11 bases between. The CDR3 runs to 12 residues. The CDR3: CAWSASLGGYTF. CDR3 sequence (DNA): TGTGCCTGGAGTGCCTCCCTAGGGGGCTACACCTTC.

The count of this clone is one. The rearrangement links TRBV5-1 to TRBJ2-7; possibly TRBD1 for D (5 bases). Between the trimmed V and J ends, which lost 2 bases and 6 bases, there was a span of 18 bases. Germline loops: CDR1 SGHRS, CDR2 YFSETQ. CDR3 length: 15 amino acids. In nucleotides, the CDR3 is TGCGCCAGCAGCTTCAAGGGGTCCGGGTTGGGCGAGCAGTACTTC. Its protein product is CASSFKGSGLGEQYF.

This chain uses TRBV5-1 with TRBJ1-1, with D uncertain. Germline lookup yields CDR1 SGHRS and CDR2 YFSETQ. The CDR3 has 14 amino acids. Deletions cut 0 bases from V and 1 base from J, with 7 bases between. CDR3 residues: CASSLVGENTEAFF. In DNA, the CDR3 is TGCGCCAGCAGCTTGGTTGGAGAGAACACTGAAGCTTTCTTT.

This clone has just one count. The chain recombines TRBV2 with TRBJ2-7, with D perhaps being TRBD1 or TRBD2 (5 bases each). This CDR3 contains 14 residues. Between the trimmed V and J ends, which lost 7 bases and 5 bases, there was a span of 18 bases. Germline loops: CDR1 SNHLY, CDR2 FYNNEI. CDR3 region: CASTEGIKSHEQYF. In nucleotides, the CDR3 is TGTGCCAGCACCGAGGGGATTAAGAGCCACGAGCAGTACTTC. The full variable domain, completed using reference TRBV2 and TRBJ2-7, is EPEVTQTPSHQVTQMGQEVILRCVPISNHLYFYWYRQILGQKVEFLVSFYNNEISEKSEIFDDQFSVERPDGSNFTLKIRSTKLEDSAMYFCASTEGIKSHEQYFGPGTRLTVT.

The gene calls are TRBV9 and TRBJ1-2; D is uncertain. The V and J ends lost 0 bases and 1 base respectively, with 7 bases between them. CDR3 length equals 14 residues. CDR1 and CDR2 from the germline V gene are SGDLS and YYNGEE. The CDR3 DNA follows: TGTGCCAGCAGCGTAGCCAACGATAACTATGGCTACACCTTC. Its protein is CASSVANDNYGYTF.

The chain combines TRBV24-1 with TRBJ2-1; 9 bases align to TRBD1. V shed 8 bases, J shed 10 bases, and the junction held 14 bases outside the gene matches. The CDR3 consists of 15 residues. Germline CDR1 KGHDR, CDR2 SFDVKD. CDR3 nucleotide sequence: TGTGCCACCAAAGATACAGGGGGCCCGTTCGGAGAGCAGTTCTTC. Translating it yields CATKDTGGPFGEQFF.

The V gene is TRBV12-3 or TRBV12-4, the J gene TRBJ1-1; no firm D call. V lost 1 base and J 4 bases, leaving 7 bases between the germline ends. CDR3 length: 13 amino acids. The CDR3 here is CASSLGEATEAFF. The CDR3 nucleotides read TGTGCCAGCAGTTTAGGGGAGGCCACTGAAGCTTTCTTT.

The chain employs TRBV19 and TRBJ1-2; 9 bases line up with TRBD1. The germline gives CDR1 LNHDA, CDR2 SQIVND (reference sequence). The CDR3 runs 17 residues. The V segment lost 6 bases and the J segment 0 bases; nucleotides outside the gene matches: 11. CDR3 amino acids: CASSLRDRALANYGYTF. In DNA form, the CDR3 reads TGTGCCAGTAGCCTCCGGGACAGGGCCCTAGCTAACTATGGCTACACCTTC. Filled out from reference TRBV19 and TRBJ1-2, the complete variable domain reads DGGITQSPKYLFRKEGQNVTLSCEQNLNHDAMYWYRQDPGQGLRLIYYSQIVNDFQKGDIAEGYSVSREKKESFPLTVTSAQKNPTAFYLCASSLRDRALANYGYTFGSGTRLTVV.

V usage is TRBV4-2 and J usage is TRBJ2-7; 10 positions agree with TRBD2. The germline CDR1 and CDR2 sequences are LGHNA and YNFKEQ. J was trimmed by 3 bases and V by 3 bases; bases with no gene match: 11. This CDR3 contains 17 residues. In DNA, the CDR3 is TGTGCCAGCAGCCAGGACCCACTAGCGGGGTTAAACTACGAGCAGTACTTC. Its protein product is CASSQDPLAGLNYEQYF.

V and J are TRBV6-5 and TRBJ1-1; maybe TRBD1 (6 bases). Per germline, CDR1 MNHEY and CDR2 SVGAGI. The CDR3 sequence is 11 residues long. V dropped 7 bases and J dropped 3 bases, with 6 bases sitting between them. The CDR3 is CASTGDTEAFF. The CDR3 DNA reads TGTGCCAGCACAGGGGACACTGAAGCTTTCTTT.

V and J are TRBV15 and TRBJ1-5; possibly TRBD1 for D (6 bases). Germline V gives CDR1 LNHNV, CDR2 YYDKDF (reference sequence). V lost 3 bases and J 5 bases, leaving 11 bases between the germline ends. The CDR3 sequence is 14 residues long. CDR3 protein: CATSRDSSYQPQHF. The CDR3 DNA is TGTGCCACCAGCAGGGACAGCTCTTATCAGCCCCAGCATTTT.

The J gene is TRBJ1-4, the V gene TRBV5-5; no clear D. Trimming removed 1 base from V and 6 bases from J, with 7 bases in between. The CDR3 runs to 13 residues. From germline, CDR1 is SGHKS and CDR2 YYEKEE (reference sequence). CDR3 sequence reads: CASSLSNYEKLFF. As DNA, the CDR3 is TGTGCCAGCAGCTTGAGCAACTATGAAAAACTGTTTTTT.

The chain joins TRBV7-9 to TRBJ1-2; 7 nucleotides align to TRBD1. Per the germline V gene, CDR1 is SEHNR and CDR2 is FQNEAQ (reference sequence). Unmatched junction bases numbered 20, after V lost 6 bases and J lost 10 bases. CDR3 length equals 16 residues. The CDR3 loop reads CASSLLTGARGSVYTF. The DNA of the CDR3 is TGTGCCAGCAGTCTTCTTACAGGGGCGCGGGGTTCTGTCTACACCTTC.

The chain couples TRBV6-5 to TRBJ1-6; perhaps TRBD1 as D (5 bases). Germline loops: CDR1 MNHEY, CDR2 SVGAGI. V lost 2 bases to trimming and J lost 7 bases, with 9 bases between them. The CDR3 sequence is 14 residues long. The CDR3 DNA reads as TGTGCCAGCAGTTACCGGGGGGGGAATTCACCCCTCCACTTT. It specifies CASSYRGGNSPLHF.

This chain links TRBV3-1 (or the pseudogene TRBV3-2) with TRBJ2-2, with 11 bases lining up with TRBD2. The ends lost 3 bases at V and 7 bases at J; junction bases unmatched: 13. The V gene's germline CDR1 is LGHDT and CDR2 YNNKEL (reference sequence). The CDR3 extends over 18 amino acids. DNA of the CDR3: TGTGCCAGCAGCCAGGCCGGACTAGCGGGCCCAAAGGGCGGGGAGCTGTTTTTT. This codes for CASSQAGLAGPKGGELFF.